Described below is a single T cell receptor beta chain sequence and its context. This sample was included in a study of T cells in Graves' hyperthyroidism and ophthalmopathy. There were TCR beta CDR3 regions amplified from RNA transcripts. The HTBI set primed first-round TCR CDR3 RT-PCR. Via MiXCR, TCRdb re-called the multiplex PCR reads, giving one row per CDR3 protein. This sample carries about 510,000 distinct CDR3 sequences, over 45% of them seen once, and the ten largest clones take about 43%. This CDR3 is 13 amino acids long. The V gene end was trimmed by 11 bases and the J gene end by 3 bases; junction bases not matched to a gene: 9. Germline loops: CDR1 ENHRY, CDR2 SYGVKD. Patients with uncontrolled infections, other autoimmune diseases, pregnancy or lactation were excluded.

V is TRBV10-3 and J is TRBJ1-2; TRBD1 matches at 7 bases. Material: peripheral blood or thyroid tissue (not recorded which). The TCR sequence derives from an adult woman with Graves' disease, either hyperthyroidism or ophthalmopathy (not recorded which). The CDR3 coding sequence is TGTGCCCACACGACAGGGCTGGACTATGGCTACACCTTC. Protein sequence: CAHTTGLDYGYTF.